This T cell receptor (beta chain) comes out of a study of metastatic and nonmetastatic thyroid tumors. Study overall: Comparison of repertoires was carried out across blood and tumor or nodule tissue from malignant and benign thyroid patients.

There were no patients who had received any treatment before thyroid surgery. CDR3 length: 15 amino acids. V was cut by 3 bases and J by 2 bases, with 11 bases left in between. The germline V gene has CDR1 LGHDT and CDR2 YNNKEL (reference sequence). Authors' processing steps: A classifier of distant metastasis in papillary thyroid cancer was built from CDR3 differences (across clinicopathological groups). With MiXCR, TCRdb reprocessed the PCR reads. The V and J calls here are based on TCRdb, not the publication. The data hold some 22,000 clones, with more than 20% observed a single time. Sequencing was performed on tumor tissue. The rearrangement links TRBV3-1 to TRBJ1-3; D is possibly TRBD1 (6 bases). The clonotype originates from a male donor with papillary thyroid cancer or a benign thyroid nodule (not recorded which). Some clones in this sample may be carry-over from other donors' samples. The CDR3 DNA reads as TGTGCCAGCAGCCAGGCCAACAGGGCTGGAAACACCATATATTTT. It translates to CASSQANRAGNTIYF. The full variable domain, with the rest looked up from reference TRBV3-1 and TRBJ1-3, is DTAVSQTPKYLVTQMGNDKSIKCEQNLGHDTMYWYKQDSKKFLKIMFSYNNKELIINETVPNRFSPKSPDKAHLNLHINSLELGDSAVYFCASSQANRAGNTIYFGEGSWLTVV.